This T cell receptor (beta chain) was sequenced for a study of T and B cells in COVID-19 patients. For the study at large: COVID-19 patients gave peripheral blood either during active infection or after recovery. The recovered cohort's median age was about 36 years, versus roughly 67 years in active infection.

V shed 7 bases and J shed 1 base, with 4 bases lying between them. The CDR3 consists of 12 residues. Germline V lookup: CDR1 SGHVS, CDR2 FNYEAQ. BIOMED2 TRB-A/B primer pools were used in multiplex TRB PCR. Each CDR3 protein is one row after TCRdb ran MiXCR on the multiplex PCR reads. The sample shows about 18,000 distinct CDR3 sequences, 35% to 45% of them seen only once. General study points: Highly clonal in active COVID-19, TRB repertoires exceeded healthy-donor diversity and richness at recovery.

Concerning this clonotype: Its target is not known.

Each TRB amplification used about 220-500 ng of genomic DNA from blood. This sequence originates from a human donor with active COVID-19. This sequence joins TRBV7-6 and TRBJ2-2, with D unresolved. Sequenced sample: blood. The CDR3 spells CASNRNTGELFF. CDR3 in DNA: TGTGCCAGCAACCGGAACACCGGGGAGCTGTTTTTT.